Below, one TCR beta chain is given with its context. Looked up from germline, CDR1 is LGHDT and CDR2 is YNNKEL (reference sequence). The CDR3 consists of 15 residues. V was clipped by 4 bases and J by 6 bases; unmatched bases: 11. The sample originates from a study of blood T cell repertoires in COVID-19. Study context: Acute-phase and convalescent COVID-19 samples originated in the United States, Italy and Spain. The analysed material was cDNA or gDNA that came from T cells, B-cell-depleted T cells, or PBMCs.

How the authors handled the data: Nucleated cell counts were estimated from reference gene primer amplification. Produced via immunoSEQ multiplex PCR; TCRdb's table is partial and in-frame only. V and J calls and clone size are copied from that table; D and trimming were computed from the DNA. The repertoire consists of around 63,000 clones, with roughly three quarters occurring once and the leading ten covering around 5.4%. The receptor was derived from a woman aged 70-85 years with acute or convalescent COVID-19. The chain is built from TRBV3-1 (or the pseudogene TRBV3-2) and TRBJ2-7, with TRBD1 matching 8 bases. Material: peripheral blood. The CDR3 here is CASSPAMGRGREQYF. CDR3 coding DNA: TGTGCCAGCAGCCCAGCGATGGGCAGGGGGCGCGAGCAGTACTTC.